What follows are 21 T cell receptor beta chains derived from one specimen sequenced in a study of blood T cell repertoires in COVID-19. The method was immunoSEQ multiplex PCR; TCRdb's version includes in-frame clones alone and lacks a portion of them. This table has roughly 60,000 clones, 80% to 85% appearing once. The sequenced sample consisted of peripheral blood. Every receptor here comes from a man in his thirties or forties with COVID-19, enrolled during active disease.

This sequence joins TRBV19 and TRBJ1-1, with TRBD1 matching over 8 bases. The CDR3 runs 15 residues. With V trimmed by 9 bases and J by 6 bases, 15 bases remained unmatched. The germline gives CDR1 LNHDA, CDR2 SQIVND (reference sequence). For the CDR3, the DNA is TGTGCCAGCGACAGGGGACCAGGGATTAACGCTGAAGCTTTCTTT. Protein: CASDRGPGINAEAFF.

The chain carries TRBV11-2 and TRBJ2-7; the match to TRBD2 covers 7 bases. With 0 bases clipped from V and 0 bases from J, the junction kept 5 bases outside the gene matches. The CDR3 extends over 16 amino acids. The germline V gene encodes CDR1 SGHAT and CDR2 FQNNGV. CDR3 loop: CASSLDQGGSSYEQYF. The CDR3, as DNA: TGTGCCAGCAGCTTAGATCAGGGCGGGAGCTCCTACGAGCAGTACTTC.

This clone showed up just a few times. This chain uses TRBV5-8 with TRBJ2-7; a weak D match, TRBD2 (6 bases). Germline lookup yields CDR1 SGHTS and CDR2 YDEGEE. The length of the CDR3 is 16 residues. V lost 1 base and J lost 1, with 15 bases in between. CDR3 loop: CASSLLSGGKSYEQYF. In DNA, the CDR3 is TGTGCCAGCAGCTTGCTTTCCGGGGGAAAGTCCTACGAGCAGTACTTC. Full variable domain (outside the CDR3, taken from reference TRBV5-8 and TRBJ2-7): EAGVTQSPTHLIKTRGQQATLRCSPISGHTSVYWYQQALGLGLQFLLWYDEGEERNRGNFPPRFSGRQFPNYSSELNVNALELEDSALYLCASSLLSGGKSYEQYFGPGTRLTVT.

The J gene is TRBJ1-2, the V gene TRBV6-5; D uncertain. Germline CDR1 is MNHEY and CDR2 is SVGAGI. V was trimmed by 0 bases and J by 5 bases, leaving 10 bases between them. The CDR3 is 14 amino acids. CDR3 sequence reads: CASSYSRAEYGYTF. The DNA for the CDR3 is TGTGCCAGCAGTTACTCGAGAGCGGAGTATGGCTACACCTTC.

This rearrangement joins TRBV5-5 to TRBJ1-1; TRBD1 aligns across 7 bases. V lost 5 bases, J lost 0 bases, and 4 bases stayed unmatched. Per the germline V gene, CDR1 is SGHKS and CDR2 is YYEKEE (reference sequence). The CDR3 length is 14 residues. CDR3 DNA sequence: TGTGCCAGCAGTCCGACAGGGCTGAACACTGAAGCTTTCTTT. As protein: CASSPTGLNTEAFF.

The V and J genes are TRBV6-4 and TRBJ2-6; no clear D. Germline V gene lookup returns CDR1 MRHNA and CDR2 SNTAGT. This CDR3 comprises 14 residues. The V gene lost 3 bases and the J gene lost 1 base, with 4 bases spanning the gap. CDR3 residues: CASSEASGANVLTF. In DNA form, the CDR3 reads TGTGCCAGCAGTGAGGCATCTGGGGCCAACGTCCTGACTTTC.

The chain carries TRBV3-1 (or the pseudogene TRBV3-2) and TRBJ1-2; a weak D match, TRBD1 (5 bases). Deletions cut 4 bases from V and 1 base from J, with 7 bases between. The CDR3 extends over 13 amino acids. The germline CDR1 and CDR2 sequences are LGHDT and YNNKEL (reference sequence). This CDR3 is CASSPRVNYGYTF. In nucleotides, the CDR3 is TGTGCCAGCAGCCCCAGGGTTAACTATGGCTACACCTTC.

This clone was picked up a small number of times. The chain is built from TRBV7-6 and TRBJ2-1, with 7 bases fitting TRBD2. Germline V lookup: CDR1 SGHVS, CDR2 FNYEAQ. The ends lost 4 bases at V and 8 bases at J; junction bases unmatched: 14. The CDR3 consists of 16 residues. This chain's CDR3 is CASSWMGGGRVHEQFF. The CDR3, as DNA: TGTGCCAGCAGCTGGATGGGGGGGGGAAGAGTCCATGAGCAGTTCTTC. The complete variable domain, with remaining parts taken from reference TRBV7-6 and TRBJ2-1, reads GAGVSQSPRYKVTKRGQDVALRCDPISGHVSLYWYRQALGQGPEFLTYFNYEAQQDKSGLPNDRFSAERPEGSISTLTIQRTEQRDSAMYRCASSWMGGGRVHEQFFGPGTRLTVL.

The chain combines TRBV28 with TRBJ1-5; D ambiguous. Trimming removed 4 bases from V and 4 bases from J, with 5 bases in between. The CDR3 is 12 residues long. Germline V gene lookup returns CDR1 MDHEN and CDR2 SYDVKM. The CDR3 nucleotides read TGTGCCAGCAGTTATTCGAATCAGCCCCAGCATTTT. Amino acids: CASSYSNQPQHF.

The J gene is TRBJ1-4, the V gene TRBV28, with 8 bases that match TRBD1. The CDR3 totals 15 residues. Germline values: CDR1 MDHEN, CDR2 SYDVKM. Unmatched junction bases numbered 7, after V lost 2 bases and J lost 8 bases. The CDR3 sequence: CASSLVDGQGEKLFF. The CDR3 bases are TGTGCCAGCAGTTTAGTGGATGGACAGGGAGAAAAACTGTTTTTT.

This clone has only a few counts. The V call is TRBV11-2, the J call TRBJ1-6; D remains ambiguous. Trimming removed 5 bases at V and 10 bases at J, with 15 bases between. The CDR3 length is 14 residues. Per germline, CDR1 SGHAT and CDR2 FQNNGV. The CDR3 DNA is TGTGCCAGCAGCCAAAACAGCGGGAGCTCACCCCTCCACTTT. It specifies CASSQNSGSSPLHF.

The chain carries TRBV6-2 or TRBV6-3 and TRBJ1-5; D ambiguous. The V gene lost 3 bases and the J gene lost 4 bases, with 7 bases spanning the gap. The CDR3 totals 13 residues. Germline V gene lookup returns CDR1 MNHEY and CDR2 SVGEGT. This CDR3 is CASSYAGNQPQHF. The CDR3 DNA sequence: TGTGCCAGCAGTTATGCGGGAAATCAGCCCCAGCATTTT.

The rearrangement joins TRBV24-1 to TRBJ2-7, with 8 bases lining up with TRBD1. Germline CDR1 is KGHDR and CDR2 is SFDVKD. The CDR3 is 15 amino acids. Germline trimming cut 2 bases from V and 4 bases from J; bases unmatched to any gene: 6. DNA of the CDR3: TGTGCCACCAGTGATTCTCGGACAGGGCCTTACGAGCAGTACTTC. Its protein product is CATSDSRTGPYEQYF.

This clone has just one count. The CDR3 loop reads CASRAKGLGSGANVLTF. CDR3 sequence (DNA): TGTGCCAGCAGGGCGAAGGGGTTAGGCTCTGGGGCCAACGTCCTGACTTTC. V usage is TRBV2 and J usage is TRBJ2-6, with TRBD1 as a possible D gene (5 bases). The length of the CDR3 is 17 residues. Trimming took 6 bases from V and 0 from J, leaving 15 bases between them. Looked up from germline, CDR1 is SNHLY and CDR2 is FYNNEI.

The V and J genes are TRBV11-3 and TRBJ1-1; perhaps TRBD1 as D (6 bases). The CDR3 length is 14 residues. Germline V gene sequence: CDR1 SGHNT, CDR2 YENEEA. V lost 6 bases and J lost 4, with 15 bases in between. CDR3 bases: TGTGCCAGCAGGATGACAGGATTGGGCACTGAAGCTTTCTTT. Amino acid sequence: CASRMTGLGTEAFF. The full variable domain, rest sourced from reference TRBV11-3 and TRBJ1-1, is EAGVVQSPRYKIIEKKQPVAFWCNPISGHNTLYWYLQNLGQGPELLIRYENEEAVDDSQLPKDRFSAERLKGVDSTLKIQPAELGDSAVYLCASRMTGLGTEAFFGQGTRLTVV.

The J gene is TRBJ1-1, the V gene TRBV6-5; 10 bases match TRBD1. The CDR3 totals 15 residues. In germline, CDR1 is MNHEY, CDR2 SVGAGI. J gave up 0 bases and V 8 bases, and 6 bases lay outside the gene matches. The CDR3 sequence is CASGRQGALNTEAFF. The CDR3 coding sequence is TGTGCCAGCGGAAGACAGGGGGCTTTGAACACTGAAGCTTTCTTT.

CDR3 sequence: CASSAGTVYNEQFF. CDR3 DNA: TGTGCCAGCAGTGCCGGGACAGTTTACAATGAGCAGTTCTTC. The rearrangement joins TRBV2 to TRBJ2-1, with 7 positions matching TRBD1. Germline CDR1 is SNHLY and CDR2 is FYNNEI. This CDR3 comprises 14 residues. After removal of 4 bases from V and 4 bases from J, the junction contained 4 bases not matched to a gene.

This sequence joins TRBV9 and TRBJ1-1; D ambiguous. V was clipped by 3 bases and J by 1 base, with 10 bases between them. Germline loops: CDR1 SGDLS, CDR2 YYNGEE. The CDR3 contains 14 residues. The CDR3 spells CASSGLNPNTEAFF. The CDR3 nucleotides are TGTGCCAGCAGCGGGCTTAATCCGAACACTGAAGCTTTCTTT.

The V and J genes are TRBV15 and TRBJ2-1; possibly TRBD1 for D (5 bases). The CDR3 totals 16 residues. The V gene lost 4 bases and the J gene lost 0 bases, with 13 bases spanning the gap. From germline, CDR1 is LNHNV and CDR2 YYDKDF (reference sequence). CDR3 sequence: CATSNIRGPSYNEQFF. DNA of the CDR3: TGTGCCACCAGCAATATAAGGGGCCCCTCCTACAATGAGCAGTTCTTC. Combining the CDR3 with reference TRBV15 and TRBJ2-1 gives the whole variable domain DAMVIQNPRYQVTQFGKPVTLSCSQTLNHNVMYWYQQKSSQAPKLLFHYYDKDFNNEADTPDNFQSRRPNTSFCFLDIRSPGLGDTAMYLCATSNIRGPSYNEQFFGPGTRLTVL.

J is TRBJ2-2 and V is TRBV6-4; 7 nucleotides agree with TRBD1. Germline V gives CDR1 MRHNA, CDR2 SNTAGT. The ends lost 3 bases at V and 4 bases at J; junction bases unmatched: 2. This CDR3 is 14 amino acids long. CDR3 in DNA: TGTGCCAGCAGTGATGGGACAGCCACCGGGGAGCTGTTTTTT. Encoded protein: CASSDGTATGELFF.

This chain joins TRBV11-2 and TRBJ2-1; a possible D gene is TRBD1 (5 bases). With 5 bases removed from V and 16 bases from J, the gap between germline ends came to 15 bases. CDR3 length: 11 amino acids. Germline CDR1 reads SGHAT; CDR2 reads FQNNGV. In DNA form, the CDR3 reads TGTGCCAGCAGCCACCCCAGGGAACAATTCTTC. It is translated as CASSHPREQFF.